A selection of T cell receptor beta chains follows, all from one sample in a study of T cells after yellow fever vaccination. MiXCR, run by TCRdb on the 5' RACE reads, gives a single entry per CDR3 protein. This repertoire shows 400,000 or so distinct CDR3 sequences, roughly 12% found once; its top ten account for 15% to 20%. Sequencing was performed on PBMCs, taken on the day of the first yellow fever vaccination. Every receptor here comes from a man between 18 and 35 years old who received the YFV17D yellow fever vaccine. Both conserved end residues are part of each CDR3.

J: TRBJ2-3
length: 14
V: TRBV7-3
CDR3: CASSLGGRGDTQYF

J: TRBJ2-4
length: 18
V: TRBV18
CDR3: CASSPPEWQGLGKNIQYF

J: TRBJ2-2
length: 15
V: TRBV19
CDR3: CASSITAGYTGELFF

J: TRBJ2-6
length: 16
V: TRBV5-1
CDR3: CASKLQVTSGANVLTF

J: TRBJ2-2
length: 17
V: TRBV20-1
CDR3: CSARDLAGGPGTGELFF

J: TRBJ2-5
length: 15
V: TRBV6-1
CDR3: CASSEGPLLLETQYF

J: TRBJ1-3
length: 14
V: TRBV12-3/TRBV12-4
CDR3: CASSFGNAGNTIYF

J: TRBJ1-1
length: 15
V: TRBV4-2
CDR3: CASSQDVGRDTEAFF

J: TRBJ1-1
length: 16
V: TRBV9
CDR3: CASSVGSGTANTEAFF

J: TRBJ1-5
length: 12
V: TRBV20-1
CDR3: CSAGTGGTAQHF

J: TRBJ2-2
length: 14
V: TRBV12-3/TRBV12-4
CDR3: CASSFDRTGGELFF

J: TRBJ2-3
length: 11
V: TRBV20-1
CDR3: CSARVAGGKYF

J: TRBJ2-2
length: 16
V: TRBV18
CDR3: CASSPGVRTNTGELFF

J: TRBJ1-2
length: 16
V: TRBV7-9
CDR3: CASSLDRWIPRYGYTF

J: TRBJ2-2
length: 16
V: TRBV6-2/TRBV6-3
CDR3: CASSYGDGSPSGELFF

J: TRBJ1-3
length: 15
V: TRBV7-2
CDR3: CASSLLNWSGNTIYF

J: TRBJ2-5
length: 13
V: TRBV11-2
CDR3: CASSLVPPETQYF

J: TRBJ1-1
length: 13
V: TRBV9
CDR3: CASSPGVPFEAFF

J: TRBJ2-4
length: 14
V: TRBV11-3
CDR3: CASSPRDRANIQYF

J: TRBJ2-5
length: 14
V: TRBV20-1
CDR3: CSASSGGALETQYF

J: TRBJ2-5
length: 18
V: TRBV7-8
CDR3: CASSFGPPAEFYQETQYF

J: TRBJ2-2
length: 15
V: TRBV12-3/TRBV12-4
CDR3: CASRSRSLNTGELFF

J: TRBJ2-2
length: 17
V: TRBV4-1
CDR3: CASSRPGGAGATGELFF

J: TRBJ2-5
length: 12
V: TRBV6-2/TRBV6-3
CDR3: CASRVFGETQYF

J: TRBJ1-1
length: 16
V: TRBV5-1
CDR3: CASSSSGGGGNTEAFF

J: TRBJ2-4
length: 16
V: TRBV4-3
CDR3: CASSQVIGTGKNIQYF

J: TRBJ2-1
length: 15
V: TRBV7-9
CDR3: CASSLSGSLASLQFF

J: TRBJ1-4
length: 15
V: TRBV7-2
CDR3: CASSLAWGAGEKLFF

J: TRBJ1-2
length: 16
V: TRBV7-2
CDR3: CASSFYLTGGRNGYTF

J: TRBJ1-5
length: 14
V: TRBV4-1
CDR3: CASSQGRGDQPQHF

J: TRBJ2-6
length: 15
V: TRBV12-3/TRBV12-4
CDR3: CASTLPGAGANVLTF

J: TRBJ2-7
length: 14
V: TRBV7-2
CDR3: CASSLSRWTSEQYF

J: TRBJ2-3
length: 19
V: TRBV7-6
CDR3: CASSPRTSGGLPSTDTQYF

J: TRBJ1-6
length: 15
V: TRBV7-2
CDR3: CASSLANRHNSPLHF

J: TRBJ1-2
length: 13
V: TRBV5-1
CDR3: CASRPGNRGPFHF

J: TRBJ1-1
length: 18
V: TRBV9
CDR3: CASSSRGGSGSSNTEAFF

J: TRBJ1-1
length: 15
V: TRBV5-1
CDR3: CASSFSGTANTEAFF

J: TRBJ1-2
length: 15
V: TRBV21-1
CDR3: CASSKPLGGDYGYTF

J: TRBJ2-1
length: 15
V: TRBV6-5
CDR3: CASSYGGASYNEQFF

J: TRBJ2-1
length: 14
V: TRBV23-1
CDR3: CASRPGDRDNEQFF

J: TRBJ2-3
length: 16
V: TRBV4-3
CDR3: CASSQQGGYGRDTQYF

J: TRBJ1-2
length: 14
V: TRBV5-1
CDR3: CASSIGQAFDGYTF

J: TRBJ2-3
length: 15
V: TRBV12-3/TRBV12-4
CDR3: CASTLDRVGTDTQYF

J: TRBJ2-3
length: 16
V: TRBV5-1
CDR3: CASSLAETGEVDTQYF

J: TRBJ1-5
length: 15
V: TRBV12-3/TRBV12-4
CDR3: CASRQTTGSNQPQHF

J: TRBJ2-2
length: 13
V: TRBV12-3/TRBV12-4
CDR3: CASSLTTAGELFF

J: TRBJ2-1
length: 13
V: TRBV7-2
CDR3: CASSFGWANEQFF

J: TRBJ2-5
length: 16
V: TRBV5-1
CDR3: CASSPVTGQFQETQYF

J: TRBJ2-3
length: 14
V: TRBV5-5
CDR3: CASSHRQGGDTQYF

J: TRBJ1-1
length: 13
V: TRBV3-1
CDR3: CASSHEMNTEAFF

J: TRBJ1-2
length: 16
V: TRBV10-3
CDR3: CAISESRDRWDYGYTF

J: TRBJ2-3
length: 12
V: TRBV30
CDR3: CAWSIPGDTQYF

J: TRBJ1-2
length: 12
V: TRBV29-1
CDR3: CSTRTANYGYTF

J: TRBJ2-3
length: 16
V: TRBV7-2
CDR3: CASSLRPAGGLDTQYF

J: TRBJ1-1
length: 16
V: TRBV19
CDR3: CASSIDGLPGSTEAFF

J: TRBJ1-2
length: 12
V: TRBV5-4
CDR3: CASTSTGDGYTF

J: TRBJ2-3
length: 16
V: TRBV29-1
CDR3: CSVEDPRYPSTDTQYF

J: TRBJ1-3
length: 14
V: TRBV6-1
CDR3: CASRRGFSGNTIYF

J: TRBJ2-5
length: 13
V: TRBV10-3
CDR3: CASRLANQETQYF

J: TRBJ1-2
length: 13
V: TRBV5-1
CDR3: CASSHGQGYGYTF